A single count supports the clone carrying this TCR beta chain. Germline values: CDR1 SEHNR, CDR2 FQNEAQ (reference sequence). Germline trimming cut 4 bases from V and 5 bases from J; bases unmatched to any gene: 4. The CDR3 extends over 15 amino acids. These data are taken from a study of shared T cell receptors in the human thymus. Sequencing used immunoSEQ multiplex PCR; TCRdb keeps in-frame clones, though not all of them. The table shows approximately 580,000 clones, with around 78% occurring only once. The sample was also reused in another study, on human thymus T cells. That source adds: The authors found apparently biased V and J gene usage in thymic and blood repertoires.

The genes are TRBV7-9 and TRBJ1-4; 10 nucleotides match TRBD1. Sequenced input: thymocytes. The sequence came from a boy under three years old with a congenital heart defect. CDR3 region: CASSSRTGGNEKLFF. DNA for the CDR3: TGTGCCAGCAGCTCAAGGACAGGGGGGAATGAAAAACTGTTTTTT.